This T cell receptor (beta chain) appears in the sequencing data of a study of breast tumors, draining lymph nodes, adjacent tissues. A remark on this clonotype: The germline gene is not matched at one end of the junction; a read error may be the cause.

CDR1 SGHRS and CDR2 YFSETQ come from the germline V gene. This CDR3 has 12 amino acids. TCRdb independently ran MiXCR on the multiplex PCR reads; one entry per CDR3 protein. The repertoire has 60,000 to 70,000 distinct CDR3 sequences, roughly 57% of them found once; the top ten carry 15% to 20%. The chain uses TRBV5-1 and TRBJ1-5; no clear D gene. The sequence came from a female donor with breast cancer. Some clones in this sample may be carry-over from other donors' samples. The sample taken for sequencing was breast tumor tissue. The CDR3 sequence is CAGSFARGPQHF. CDR3 in DNA: TGCGCCGGCAGCTTCGCGCGAGGGCCCCAGCATTTT.